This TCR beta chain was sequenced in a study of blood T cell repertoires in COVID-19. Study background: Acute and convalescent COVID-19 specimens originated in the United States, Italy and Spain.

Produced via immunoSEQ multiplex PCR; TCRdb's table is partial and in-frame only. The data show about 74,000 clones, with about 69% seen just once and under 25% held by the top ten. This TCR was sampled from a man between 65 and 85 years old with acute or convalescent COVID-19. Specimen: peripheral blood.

CDR3 DNA sequence: TGCAGTGCTCGACAGGGTTTTGAAGCTTTCTTT. Its protein is CSARQGFEAFF. The chain joins TRBV20-1 to TRBJ1-1, with TRBD1 identical over 7 bases. This CDR3 has 11 amino acids. Germline lookup yields CDR1 DFQATT and CDR2 SNEGSKA (reference sequence). V was pared by 5 bases and J by 7 bases, with 4 bases of the junction left unmatched.